The T cell receptor (beta chain) under discussion was sequenced for a study of blood T cell repertoires in COVID-19. Overall study: T cells, B-cell-depleted T cells, or PBMCs provided the cDNA or gDNA that served as material.

Recruits, aged roughly 18 to 100 years, lived in 20 to 30 US areas. Germline V lookup: CDR1 MDHEN, CDR2 SYDVKM. This CDR3 is 13 amino acids long. Trimming stripped 7 bases from V and 7 bases from J, with 11 bases between. Original processing notes: Amplification of reference gene primers was used by the study to estimate nucleated cell counts. Using immunoSEQ multiplex PCR, the repertoire was profiled, and TCRdb retains in-frame clones only, with some absent. The DNA was the basis for D and trimming; V, J and clone size are from that table. This repertoire shows about 200,000 clones, roughly 84% found once; its top ten account for about 3.2%.

The sample comprised PBMCs or T cells enriched from blood (not recorded which). The V call is TRBV28, the J call TRBJ1-6; D not certain. The clonotype was recovered from a woman younger than 45 who had been exposed to COVID-19. As DNA, the CDR3 is TGTGCCAGCACCCAGCGGATCAATTCACCCCTCCACTTT. This sequence encodes CASTQRINSPLHF.